The clone carrying this T cell receptor beta chain was seen a few times. Its specificity is unknown. This specimen comes from a study of blood T cells in healthy people across ages. The second PCR ran 7 to 11 cycles with a sample-barcoded 5' primer and J-beta primers. The authors tagged each cDNA molecule using a template-switch adaptor with 12 random nucleotides. TCRdb itself ran the 5' RACE reads through MiXCR, one entry per CDR3 protein. The table lists some 920,000 distinct CDR3 sequences, roughly half of them singletons, with about 21% in the top ten. In germline, CDR1 is LGHNA, CDR2 YNFKEQ. The CDR3 length is 15 residues. Study conclusions and caveats: Compared with aged donors, long-lived donors showed fewer expanded clones, suggesting selection. Naive T cell percentage and TCR beta diversity correlated strongly.

The rearrangement links TRBV4-2 to TRBJ2-1, with D tentatively TRBD2 (6 bases). The J call is uncertain, as TRBJ2-7 better fits the DNA end. The clonotype originates from an older woman in good health. Sequences were obtained from blood. The CDR3 loop reads CASSQEGGSYNEQYF. CDR3 in DNA: TGTGCCAGCAGCCAAGAGGGAGGCTCCTACAATGAGCAGTACTTC.